These T cell receptor beta chains were read from a single sample in a study of cytomegalovirus exposure and HLA in healthy donors. The table came from immunoSEQ multiplex PCR; TCRdb's copy has only in-frame clones and leaves some out. The data show 150,000 or so clones, with about 85% seen just once and 4.5% held by the top ten. What was sequenced was PBMCs. The receptors derive from a woman between 50 and 59 years old in good health and CMV-seropositive. CDR3s include the opening cysteine and the closing phenylalanine or tryptophan. Each record gives: J gene, V gene, clone size, D gene, CDR3 DNA, CDR3 protein. D genes are given only for firm matches. Part of the rows lack a size; the others show once, few, many or a class for expanded clones.

j_gene: TRBJ1-2; v_gene: TRBV19; abundance: .; d_gene: TRBD1; CDR3nt: TGTGCCAGTAGGACGACAGGGACGCTTGGCTACACCTTC; CDR3aa: CASRTTGTLGYTF
j_gene: TRBJ2-3; v_gene: TRBV27; abundance: .; d_gene: TRBD2; CDR3nt: TGTGCCAGCAGTACATTCCCCCCCAGACTAGCGGGAGAGGCAGATACGCAGTATTTT; CDR3aa: CASSTFPPRLAGEADTQYF
j_gene: TRBJ1-2; v_gene: TRBV15; abundance: .; d_gene: TRBD1; CDR3nt: TGTGCCACCAGCAGCCCCGGACAGGTCTATGGCTACACCTTC; CDR3aa: CATSSPGQVYGYTF
j_gene: TRBJ1-5; v_gene: TRBV4-2; abundance: .; d_gene: .; CDR3nt: TGTGCCAGCAGCCAAGACAGAGGCGGGAAGCAGCCCCAGCATTTT; CDR3aa: CASSQDRGGKQPQHF
j_gene: TRBJ2-3; v_gene: TRBV19; abundance: .; d_gene: TRBD2; CDR3nt: TGTGCCAGTAGTCGGACTAGCGGTCTCACAGATACGCAGTATTTT; CDR3aa: CASSRTSGLTDTQYF
j_gene: TRBJ1-1; v_gene: TRBV7-6; abundance: .; d_gene: TRBD1; CDR3nt: TGTGCCAGCAGCCCCGCGGGGACAGGGGTGAACACTGAAGCTTTCTTT; CDR3aa: CASSPAGTGVNTEAFF
j_gene: TRBJ2-7; v_gene: TRBV7-9; abundance: .; d_gene: TRBD1; CDR3nt: TGTGCCAGCAGCTCCACCGGGACAGATCATTTCTCCTACGAGCAGTACTTC; CDR3aa: CASSSTGTDHFSYEQYF
j_gene: TRBJ2-2; v_gene: TRBV29-1; abundance: .; d_gene: TRBD1; CDR3nt: TGCAGCGCACAGGGGGCCGGGGAGCTGTTTTTT; CDR3aa: CSAQGAGELFF
j_gene: TRBJ1-2; v_gene: TRBV27; abundance: .; d_gene: TRBD1; CDR3nt: TGTGCCAGCAGAGGGACAGGATTTAACTATGGCTACACCTTC; CDR3aa: CASRGTGFNYGYTF
j_gene: TRBJ1-3; v_gene: TRBV21-1; abundance: .; d_gene: .; CDR3nt: TGTGCCAGCAGCATACAGGGGAGCTCTGGAAACACCATATATTTT; CDR3aa: CASSIQGSSGNTIYF
j_gene: TRBJ1-1; v_gene: TRBV7-9; abundance: .; d_gene: .; CDR3nt: TGTGCCAGCAGCCCTCCCGGGATCCAAGCTTTCTTT; CDR3aa: CASSPPGIQAFF
j_gene: TRBJ1-2; v_gene: TRBV4-1; abundance: .; d_gene: .; CDR3nt: TGCGCCAGCAGCCAAGAGGCCAGTTTTGGCGGCTATGGCTACACCTTC; CDR3aa: CASSQEASFGGYGYTF
j_gene: TRBJ2-7; v_gene: TRBV14; abundance: .; d_gene: TRBD1; CDR3nt: TGTGCCAGCCGGCCCGGGACAGGGCTCGAGCAGTACTTC; CDR3aa: CASRPGTGLEQYF
j_gene: TRBJ2-2; v_gene: TRBV2; abundance: .; d_gene: .; CDR3nt: TGTGCCAGCAGTGGACAGGTGAACACCGGGGAGCTGTTTTTT; CDR3aa: CASSGQVNTGELFF
j_gene: TRBJ1-5; v_gene: TRBV10-3; abundance: .; d_gene: .; CDR3nt: TGTGCCATCAGTGAGGACAGTAGTAGTCAGCCCCAGCATTTT; CDR3aa: CAISEDSSSQPQHF
j_gene: TRBJ2-7; v_gene: TRBV4-3; abundance: .; d_gene: .; CDR3nt: TGCGCCAGCAGCCAACAACCTGACACAGCCTACGAGCAGTACTTC; CDR3aa: CASSQQPDTAYEQYF
j_gene: TRBJ1-2; v_gene: TRBV5-8; abundance: .; d_gene: .; CDR3nt: TGTGCCAGCGGAGGTGGGCCTAACTATGGCTACACCTTC; CDR3aa: CASGGGPNYGYTF
j_gene: TRBJ2-7; v_gene: TRBV5-1; abundance: few; d_gene: TRBD2; CDR3nt: TGCGCCAGCAGCGGCGGGACTAGCGGGACGACGATTACCTACGAGCAGTACTTC; CDR3aa: CASSGGTSGTTITYEQYF
j_gene: TRBJ2-1; v_gene: TRBV2; abundance: .; d_gene: TRBD2; CDR3nt: TGTGCCAGCAGTGCTAGCGGGGGCCTATTCGATGAGCAGTTCTTC; CDR3aa: CASSASGGLFDEQFF
j_gene: TRBJ1-4; v_gene: TRBV10-2; abundance: .; d_gene: .; CDR3nt: TGCGCCAGCAGTGAGTCAGGGGGACGTGAAAAACTGTTTTTT; CDR3aa: CASSESGGREKLFF
j_gene: TRBJ2-3; v_gene: TRBV5-1; abundance: .; d_gene: TRBD1; CDR3nt: TGCGCCAGCAGCTTGTTAACAGGGGTGACAGATACGCAGTATTTT; CDR3aa: CASSLLTGVTDTQYF
j_gene: TRBJ2-3; v_gene: TRBV7-3; abundance: .; d_gene: TRBD2; CDR3nt: TGTGCCAGCAGGGCGGGGGGCCCCACAGATACGCAGTATTTT; CDR3aa: CASRAGGPTDTQYF
j_gene: TRBJ1-5; v_gene: TRBV27; abundance: .; d_gene: TRBD1; CDR3nt: TGTGCCAGCAGTTTAGAGGGGGCAGGGAATCAGCCCCAGCATTTT; CDR3aa: CASSLEGAGNQPQHF
j_gene: TRBJ1-2; v_gene: TRBV2; abundance: .; d_gene: .; CDR3nt: TGTGCCAGCAGTGGCCAGTATGTCACTAACTATGGCTACACCTTC; CDR3aa: CASSGQYVTNYGYTF
j_gene: TRBJ2-2; v_gene: TRBV19; abundance: .; d_gene: TRBD1; CDR3nt: TGTGCCAGTACTTTCCTCCGGGACAGGGCATACACCGGGGAGCTGTTTTTT; CDR3aa: CASTFLRDRAYTGELFF
j_gene: TRBJ2-7; v_gene: TRBV18; abundance: .; d_gene: TRBD2; CDR3nt: TGTGCCAGCTCACCGTCGGGGGGAGCGGGAGGGCCGGAGCAGTACTTC; CDR3aa: CASSPSGGAGGPEQYF
j_gene: TRBJ2-7; v_gene: TRBV27; abundance: once; d_gene: TRBD1; CDR3nt: TGTGCCAGCATCCTAAGGACCGGGACAGGGCTTTCCGAGCAGTACTTC; CDR3aa: CASILRTGTGLSEQYF
j_gene: TRBJ2-3; v_gene: TRBV10-3; abundance: .; d_gene: TRBD2; CDR3nt: TGTGCCATCAAGCCCTCCGGGGGGGCCGCAGATACGCAGTATTTT; CDR3aa: CAIKPSGGAADTQYF
j_gene: TRBJ2-2; v_gene: TRBV6-5; abundance: .; d_gene: TRBD2; CDR3nt: TGTGCCAGCTCCCTAGGAGCTAGCGGGGGACTGTTTTTT; CDR3aa: CASSLGASGGLFF
j_gene: TRBJ2-2; v_gene: TRBV19; abundance: .; d_gene: .; CDR3nt: TGTGCCGGAGGGACCCGGAACACCGGGGAGCTGTTTTTT; CDR3aa: CAGGTRNTGELFF
j_gene: TRBJ1-3; v_gene: TRBV10-3; abundance: .; d_gene: TRBD1; CDR3nt: TGTGCCATCAGTCGACAGGGGGGCCCCTCTGGAAACACCATATATTTT; CDR3aa: CAISRQGGPSGNTIYF
j_gene: TRBJ2-7; v_gene: TRBV11-3; abundance: once; d_gene: TRBD1; CDR3nt: TGTGCCAGCAGCTTAGAATTCACCCGGGACAGGGGGAACAACTACGAGCAGTACTTC; CDR3aa: CASSLEFTRDRGNNYEQYF
j_gene: TRBJ2-2; v_gene: TRBV5-1; abundance: .; d_gene: .; CDR3nt: TGCGCCAGCAGCCCCAGACAGGCGAACACCGGGGAGCTGTTTTTT; CDR3aa: CASSPRQANTGELFF
j_gene: TRBJ1-1; v_gene: TRBV19; abundance: .; d_gene: TRBD1; CDR3nt: TGTGCCAGTAGAGAAGGACAGGGCATGAACACTGAAACTTTCTTT; CDR3aa: CASREGQGMNTETFF
j_gene: TRBJ1-1; v_gene: TRBV29-1; abundance: .; d_gene: .; CDR3nt: TGCAGCGTGGGACACCCGAACACTGAAGCTTTCTTT; CDR3aa: CSVGHPNTEAFF
j_gene: TRBJ2-1; v_gene: TRBV11-2; abundance: .; d_gene: TRBD1; CDR3nt: TGTGCCAGCAGCCTCAACAGGGGCAATGAGCAGTTCTTC; CDR3aa: CASSLNRGNEQFF
j_gene: TRBJ1-2; v_gene: TRBV25-1; abundance: .; d_gene: .; CDR3nt: TGTGCCAGCCTACCCTCCGGACAGTCGTGGGGGGGCTACACCTTC; CDR3aa: CASLPSGQSWGGYTF
j_gene: TRBJ2-2; v_gene: TRBV9; abundance: .; d_gene: TRBD1; CDR3nt: TGTGCCAGCAGCGTCGACAGGGGCACCGGGGAGCTGTTTTTT; CDR3aa: CASSVDRGTGELFF
j_gene: TRBJ1-5; v_gene: TRBV5-1; abundance: .; d_gene: TRBD1; CDR3nt: TGCGCCAGCAGCCCGGGACAGAATAATCAGCCCCAGCATTTT; CDR3aa: CASSPGQNNQPQHF
j_gene: TRBJ1-2; v_gene: TRBV29-1; abundance: .; d_gene: TRBD1; CDR3nt: TGCAGCGTGGATTTAACAGACAGGGATGGAGGTGGCTACACCTTC; CDR3aa: CSVDLTDRDGGGYTF
j_gene: TRBJ2-7; v_gene: TRBV7-9; abundance: .; d_gene: TRBD2; CDR3nt: TGTTCCAGCAGCTTAGTTCTAGCGGGAGAATCCCACGAGCAGTACTTC; CDR3aa: CSSSLVLAGESHEQYF
j_gene: TRBJ2-7; v_gene: TRBV5-4; abundance: .; d_gene: .; CDR3nt: TGTGCCAGCAGCTCCAGGGGATTCGAGCAGTACTTC; CDR3aa: CASSSRGFEQYF
j_gene: TRBJ1-6; v_gene: TRBV5-1; abundance: .; d_gene: TRBD1; CDR3nt: TGCGCCAGCAGCCTAAGGACAGGGGATAATTCACCCCTCCACTTT; CDR3aa: CASSLRTGDNSPLHF
j_gene: TRBJ2-3; v_gene: TRBV5-5; abundance: .; d_gene: TRBD2; CDR3nt: TGTGCCAGCAGCTCATCGCCTAGCGGGGAGGGAGATACGCAGTATTTT; CDR3aa: CASSSSPSGEGDTQYF
j_gene: TRBJ2-7; v_gene: TRBV5-1; abundance: .; d_gene: .; CDR3nt: TGCGCCAGCAGCTTGTGGGGGGACAGCTCCTACGAGCAGTACTTC; CDR3aa: CASSLWGDSSYEQYF
j_gene: TRBJ2-7; v_gene: TRBV9; abundance: .; d_gene: TRBD2; CDR3nt: TGTGCCAGCAGCGTAGTACTAGCGGGGGGGGAGCAGTACTTC; CDR3aa: CASSVVLAGGEQYF
j_gene: TRBJ2-4; v_gene: TRBV6-5; abundance: once; d_gene: TRBD2; CDR3nt: TGTGCCAGCAGTTACTCGACCGGGACTAAGAACATTCAGTACTTC; CDR3aa: CASSYSTGTKNIQYF